The 7 T cell receptor beta chains below come from one sample, sequenced in a study of human T cells and chemical hapten exposure. Described time point: pre-sensitization, week 0. Treatment denoted: therapeutic diphenylcyclopropenone sensitization with weekly scalp DPC. TCRdb passed the RACE reads through MiXCR, listing each CDR3 protein once. The repertoire holds around 180,000 distinct CDR3 sequences, with 25% to 35% as singletons. Sequencing was performed on whole blood, taken in connection with sensitization to the hapten diphenylcyclopropenone (DPC). All receptors come from a woman in her twenties or thirties with alopecia areata. Some clones in this sample may be carry-over from other donors' samples.

This clonotype was detected only a few times. The gene calls are TRBV5-5 and TRBJ2-6; 10 bases line up with TRBD1. With V trimmed by 0 bases and J by 1 base, 4 bases remained unmatched. The CDR3 sequence is 18 residues long. Germline loops: CDR1 SGHKS, CDR2 YYEKEE (reference sequence). The CDR3 DNA is TGTGCCAGCAGCTTGGCGAGGGACAGGGGTTCTGGGGCCAACGTCCTGACTTTC. It specifies CASSLARDRGSGANVLTF.

This clonotype was counted between two and nine times. The V and J genes are TRBV7-4 and TRBJ2-3, with D hard to call. The CDR3 totals 16 residues. Germline values: CDR1 SGHVT, CDR2 SQSDAQ. V was trimmed by 5 bases and J by 0 bases, leaving 15 bases between them. CDR3 loop: CASSQTVWQSTDTQYF. CDR3 DNA sequence: TGTGCCAGCAGCCAAACGGTATGGCAGAGCACAGATACGCAGTATTTT.

This clonotype was detected a few times. The chain combines TRBV7-2 with TRBJ2-7; a weak D match, TRBD1 (5 bases). Trimming pared 1 base from V and 3 bases from J, leaving 10 bases between. CDR1 is SGHTA and CDR2 is FQGNSA in the germline V gene. There are 14 residues in the CDR3. The CDR3 reads CASSLGPRVYEQYF. The CDR3 DNA sequence: TGTGCCAGCAGCTTAGGACCCAGGGTCTACGAGCAGTACTTC.

This clonotype came up a few times. This rearrangement joins TRBV6-2 or TRBV6-3 to TRBJ2-7; 11 nucleotides agree with TRBD2. CDR3 size: 16 residues. The junction had 11 bases not matched to a gene; V was cut back by 4 bases and J by 6 bases. The germline gives CDR1 MNHEY, CDR2 SVGEGT. CDR3 in DNA: TGTGCCAGCAGTTCTGCGGGACTAGCGGCCCGAATCGAGCAGTACTTC. Protein: CASSSAGLAARIEQYF.

The V call is TRBV29-1, the J call TRBJ2-7; weak D call: TRBD1 (6 bases). V was shortened by 7 bases and J by 2 bases, with 15 bases between the two germline ends. The length of the CDR3 is 13 residues. The germline CDR1 and CDR2 sequences are SQVTM and ANQGSEA. The CDR3 protein is CSAVGDTPYEQYF. In DNA form, the CDR3 reads TGCAGCGCCGTCGGGGACACCCCCTACGAGCAGTACTTC.

The chain joins TRBV27 to TRBJ1-2, with TRBD1 as a possible D gene (6 bases). Looked up from germline, CDR1 is MNHEY and CDR2 is SMNVEV (reference sequence). Trimming removed 4 bases from V and 6 bases from J, with 15 bases in between. The CDR3 covers 14 residues. The CDR3 DNA follows: TGTGCCAGCAGTTCAGGTTACAGGGAGAATGGCTACACCTTC. The encoded protein is CASSSGYRENGYTF.

The chain is built from TRBV28 and TRBJ2-2; 8 nucleotides line up with TRBD2. CDR1 is MDHEN and CDR2 is SYDVKM in the germline V gene. V lost 6 bases and J lost 4; bases outside the gene matches: 13. The CDR3 loop spans 17 amino acids. CDR3 loop: CASRLRVLAGSTGELFF. CDR3 sequence (DNA): TGTGCCAGCAGGCTCCGAGTGCTAGCGGGTTCCACCGGGGAGCTGTTTTTT. Full variable domain (outside the CDR3, taken from reference TRBV28 and TRBJ2-2): DVKVTQSSRYLVKRTGEKVFLECVQDMDHENMFWYRQDPGLGLRLIYFSYDVKMKEKGDIPEGYSVSREKKERFSLILESASTNQTSMYLCASRLRVLAGSTGELFFGEGSRLTVL.